The clone carrying this T cell receptor beta chain has only a few counts. Its antigen is unidentified. Each CDR3 protein gets one entry after TCRdb re-called the 5' RACE reads with MiXCR. The table has around 600,000 distinct CDR3 sequences, 9% to 15% seen once; the top ten hold about 15%. These data originate in a study of T cells after yellow fever vaccination. In the study overall: Any fraction with a low cell number was prepared using SMART-Seq v4 Ultra Low Input.

This CDR3 is built from 15 residues. Germline V lookup: CDR1 SGHRS, CDR2 YFSETQ. Trimming removed 7 bases from V and 5 bases from J; junction bases left unmatched: 14. Study-wide points: When the response was secondary, it was weaker but reached its peak faster, day 5 versus 15. At 95% to 97% for CD4 and approximately 88% for CD8, most primary-vaccination clones showed up again after the booster.

This TCR was recovered from a man aged 30 to 45 who received the YFV17D yellow fever vaccine. Sequencing was performed on PBMCs, taken on the day of the yellow fever booster vaccination. The chain carries TRBV5-1 and TRBJ2-5; 7 positions agree with TRBD1. The CDR3 loop is CASRETMTGWETQYF. The CDR3 nucleotides are TGCGCCAGCCGCGAGACCATGACAGGGTGGGAGACCCAGTACTTC.